This TCR beta chain came from a study of T cell changes during pregnancy in multiple sclerosis (dated by TCRdb to about 2019). The study in broad terms: The study looked at changes in the T cell repertoire across pregnancy in women with multiple sclerosis.

Library preparation was by the immunoSEQ multiplex PCR assay. The clones in this table, taken by TCRdb from immuneACCESS, are in-frame only. Not every clone is retained; where verified, under half of the shortfall comes from an unresolved V gene, and the cause of the rest is unknown. This sample gives fewer than 25,000 clones in total; about 89% of them show up just once. The ten top clones hold 0.6% to 0.7% of the sample. Regarding this clone: The antigen it recognizes is unknown. Base qualities are not provided; no much larger clone lies one nucleotide away.

Sequences were derived from CD4+ T cells from peripheral blood mononuclear cells, sampled in the third trimester of pregnancy. The sequence derives from a female donor in good health, enrolled as a control in a pregnancy study.

The CDR3 in this case is CASSYREHYEQYF. The DNA sequence is given as TGTGCCAGCAGTTACAGGGAGCACTACGAGCAGTACTTC. The chain is encoded by TRBV27 joined to TRBJ2-7; the D gene is perhaps TRBD1, from 6 matching bases. CDR3 length: 13 amino acids, cysteine to phenylalanine. The CDR3 DNA has 39 bases and is translated from base 1. The junction shows trimming of 4 bases on V and 3 bases on J, plus 10 bases between the germline ends. Based on the germline V gene (reference sequence), the CDR1 and CDR2 sequences are MNHEY and SMNVEV.